The clone carrying this TCR beta chain was seen more than once but under ten times. Its target is unknown. These data belong to a study of response to subunit inactivated influenza vaccine. General study findings and limits: Authors suggested few new T cells are recruited by each seasonal influenza vaccination.

TCRdb re-derived calls from the RT-PCR reads in MiXCR, one entry per CDR3 protein. This table holds some 850,000 distinct CDR3 sequences, approximately 18% found once. Germline CDR1 ENHRY, CDR2 SYGVKD. With V trimmed by 2 bases and J by 0 bases, 7 bases remained unmatched. The CDR3 extends over 17 amino acids. The receptor comes from a man aged 50 or older who received an inactivated influenza vaccine. This specimen was PBMCs from blood, taken 5 days after vaccination. The chain recombines TRBV10-3 with TRBJ2-1; TRBD2 agrees at 7 bases. CDR3 coding DNA: TGTGCCATCAGTGAGACTCGAGCGGGGCTCTCCTACAATGAGCAGTTCTTC. Its protein product is CAISETRAGLSYNEQFF.